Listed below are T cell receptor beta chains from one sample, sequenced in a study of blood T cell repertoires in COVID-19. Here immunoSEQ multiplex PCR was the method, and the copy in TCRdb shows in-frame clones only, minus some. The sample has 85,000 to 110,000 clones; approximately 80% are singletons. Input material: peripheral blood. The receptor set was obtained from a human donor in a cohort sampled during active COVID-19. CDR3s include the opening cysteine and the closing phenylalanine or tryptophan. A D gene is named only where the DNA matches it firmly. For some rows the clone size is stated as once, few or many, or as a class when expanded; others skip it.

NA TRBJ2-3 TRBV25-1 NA CASSGSGTDTQYF TGTGCCAGCAGTGGCTCAGGGACAGATACGCAGTATTTT
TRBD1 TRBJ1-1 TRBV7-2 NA CASSLQGKGTEAFF TGTGCCAGCAGCCTACAGGGGAAAGGCACTGAAGCTTTCTTT
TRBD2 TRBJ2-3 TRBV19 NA CASSIGLQAGGTDTQYF TGTGCCAGTAGTATAGGGCTTCAAGCGGGGGGCACAGATACGCAGTATTTT
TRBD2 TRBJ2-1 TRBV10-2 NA CASSEPRTSDNEQFF TGCGCCAGCAGTGAGCCGCGCACTAGCGACAATGAGCAGTTCTTC
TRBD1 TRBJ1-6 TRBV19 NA CASSPRDRFSPLHF TGTGCCAGTAGTCCACGGGACAGATTTTCACCCCTCCACTTT
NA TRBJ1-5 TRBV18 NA CASSPPEGKTSNQPQHF TGTGCCAGCTCACCACCCGAGGGCAAAACAAGCAATCAGCCCCAGCATTTT
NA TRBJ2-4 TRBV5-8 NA CASSLDKKNIQYF TGTGCCAGCAGCTTAGACAAGAAAAACATTCAGTACTTC
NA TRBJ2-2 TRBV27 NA CASGPGRAGTGELFF TGTGCCAGCGGCCCCGGTCGGGCGGGGACCGGGGAGCTGTTTTTT
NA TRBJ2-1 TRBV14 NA CASSMMGPRNEQFF TGTGCCAGCAGCATGATGGGCCCCCGCAATGAGCAGTTCTTC
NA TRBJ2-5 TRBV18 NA CASSPERETQYF TGTGCCAGCTCACCAGAGCGAGAGACCCAGTACTTC
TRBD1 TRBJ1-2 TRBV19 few CASSTQGARGYTF TGTGCCAGTAGTACCCAGGGGGCTAGGGGCTACACCTTC
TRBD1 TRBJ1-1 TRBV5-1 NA CASSWGTENTEAFF TGCGCCAGCAGCTGGGGGACAGAAAACACTGAAGCTTTCTTT
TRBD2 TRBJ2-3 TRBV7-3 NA CASSLGLAGVNTQYF TGTGCCAGCAGCCTCGGACTAGCGGGGGTGAATACGCAGTATTTT
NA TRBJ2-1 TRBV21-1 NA CASSKASGTPDNEQFF TGTGCCAGCAGCAAAGCCTCCGGGACACCTGACAATGAGCAGTTCTTC
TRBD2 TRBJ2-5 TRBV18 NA CASSPLQVGSSGGAVGETQYF TGTGCCAGCTCACCATTGCAAGTTGGTTCTAGCGGGGGGGCCGTCGGCGAGACCCAGTACTTC
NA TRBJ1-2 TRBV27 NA CASSLYPGNYGYTF TGTGCCAGCAGTTTATACCCAGGCAACTATGGCTACACCTTC
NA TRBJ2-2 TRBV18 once CASSPGTSGELFF TGTGCCAGCTCACCCGGGACTTCCGGGGAGCTGTTTTTT
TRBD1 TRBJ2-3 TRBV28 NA CASSLTGQGGDTQYF TGTGCCAGCAGTTTAACGGGACAGGGTGGCGATACGCAGTATTTT
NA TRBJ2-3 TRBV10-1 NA CASSAPGLTATQYF TGCGCCAGCAGTGCGCCGGGACTCACAGCTACGCAGTATTTT
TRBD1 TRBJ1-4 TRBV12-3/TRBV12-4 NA CASSLQGAEKLFF TGTGCCAGCAGTTTACAGGGGGCGGAAAAACTGTTTTTT
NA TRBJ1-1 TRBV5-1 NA CASSLLGRADTEAFF TGCGCCAGCAGCTTGCTTGGCAGGGCTGACACTGAAGCTTTCTTT
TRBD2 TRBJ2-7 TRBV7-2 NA CASSSGGGGGGYEQYF TGTGCCAGCAGCTCCGGCGGGGGAGGAGGTGGCTACGAGCAGTACTTC
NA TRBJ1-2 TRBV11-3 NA CASGPRGAIGYTF TGTGCCAGCGGCCCCAGGGGTGCGATCGGCTACACCTTC
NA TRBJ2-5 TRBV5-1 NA CASSLAGGSETQYF TGCGCCAGCAGCTTGGCCGGGGGTTCGGAGACCCAGTACTTC
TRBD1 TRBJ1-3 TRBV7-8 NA CASSPPDRGDSGNTIYF TGTGCCAGCAGCCCCCCCGACAGGGGGGACTCTGGAAACACCATATATTTT
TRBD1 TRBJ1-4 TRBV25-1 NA CASSAHYRGQNEKLFF TGTGCCAGCAGTGCCCACTACAGGGGTCAGAATGAAAAACTGTTTTTT
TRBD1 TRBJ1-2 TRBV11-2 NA CASSLYDRGGYTF TGTGCCAGCAGCTTGTATGACAGGGGTGGCTACACCTTC
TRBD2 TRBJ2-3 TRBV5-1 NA CASRKLAGDGTDTQYF TGCGCCAGCCGCAAACTAGCGGGGGATGGCACAGATACGCAGTATTTT
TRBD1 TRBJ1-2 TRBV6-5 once CASTGTGGAYGYTF TGTGCCAGCACCGGGACAGGGGGAGCCTATGGCTACACCTTC
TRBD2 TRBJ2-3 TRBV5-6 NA CASSSGASGGALTQYF TGTGCCAGCAGCTCAGGGGCTAGCGGGGGGGCCCTCACGCAGTATTTT
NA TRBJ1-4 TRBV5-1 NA CASSFGGRGNEKLFF TGCGCCAGCAGCTTCGGGGGGCGGGGTAATGAAAAACTGTTTTTT
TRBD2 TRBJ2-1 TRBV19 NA CASSSGLAGSYSSYNEQFF TGTGCCAGTAGTTCGGGACTAGCGGGGTCTTATAGCTCCTACAATGAGCAGTTCTTC
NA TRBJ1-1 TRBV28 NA CASSSHGLRQGSTEAFF TGTGCCAGCAGTTCTCATGGGCTTAGGCAGGGGAGCACTGAAGCTTTCTTT
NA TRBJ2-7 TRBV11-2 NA CASSLSYTPYEQYF TGTGCCAGCAGCTTATCTTACACCCCCTACGAGCAGTACTTC
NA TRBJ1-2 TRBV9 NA CASSVMEQGINYGYTF TGTGCCAGCAGCGTAATGGAACAGGGAATTAACTATGGCTACACCTTC
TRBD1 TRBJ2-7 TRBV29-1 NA CSVELFRDSATYEQYF TGCAGCGTTGAACTATTTAGGGACAGCGCAACCTACGAGCAGTACTTC
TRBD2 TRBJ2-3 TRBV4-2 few CASSQVRAGGSTDTQYF TGTGCCAGCAGCCAAGTACGGGCGGGGGGGTCGACAGATACGCAGTATTTT
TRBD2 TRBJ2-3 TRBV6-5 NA CASSSGGYTDTQYF TGTGCCAGTTCCAGCGGGGGGTACACAGATACGCAGTATTTT
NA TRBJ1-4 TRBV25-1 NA CASSKTGTTNEKLFF TGTGCCAGCAGTAAAACAGGGACCACTAATGAAAAACTGTTTTTT
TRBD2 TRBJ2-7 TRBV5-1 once CASSYMRGEGEQYF TGCGCCAGCAGCTACATGCGGGGGGAAGGCGAGCAGTACTTC
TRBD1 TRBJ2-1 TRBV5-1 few CASSLGDSNEQFF TGCGCCAGCAGCTTGGGGGACAGTAATGAGCAGTTCTTC